What follows are 25 T cell receptor beta chains derived from one specimen sequenced in a study of CD8+CD57+ T cells in acquired aplastic anemia. The template for TCR beta VDJ and CDR3 sequence profiling was genomic DNA. In TCRdb, the reads were re-called with MiXCR into one record per CDR3 protein. The sample yields 450,000 to 550,000 distinct CDR3 sequences, roughly 34% seen once. Patients included in sequencing had previously demonstrated CD8+CD57+ cell expansion by flow cytometry. Specimen: sorted CD4+, CD8+, or CD8+CD57+ T cells (not recorded which) from PBMCs. Every receptor here comes from a human donor with aplastic anemia.

At least ten counts were recorded for this clonotype. The rearrangement uses TRBV6-1 and TRBJ2-7; D gene unclear. The CDR3 length is 15 residues. Trimming took off 6 bases at V and 5 bases at J, with 20 bases between the two ends. Germline lookup yields CDR1 MNHNS and CDR2 SASEGT. The CDR3 protein is CASSPLASGPNEQYF. The CDR3 DNA reads as TGTGCCAGCAGCCCCCTCGCTTCAGGTCCCAACGAGCAGTACTTC.

This clonotype was seen a few times. The V and J genes are TRBV15 and TRBJ2-7, with D unclear. The V end was cut by 1 base, the J end by 1 base, with 8 bases between. The CDR3 covers 14 residues. Germline values: CDR1 LNHNV, CDR2 YYDKDF (reference sequence). In DNA, the CDR3 is TGTGCCACCAGCAGAGGAGGAGATTCCTACGAGCAGTACTTC. Translated, it gives CATSRGGDSYEQYF.

This clonotype was picked up many times. The rearrangement uses TRBV7-6 and TRBJ2-3; 12 bases are a match to TRBD2. Germline CDR1 and CDR2: SGHVS and FNYEAQ. J gave up 1 base and V 5 bases, and 4 bases lay outside the gene matches. The CDR3 covers 16 residues. Here the CDR3 reads CASSKRLAGGTDTQYF. DNA of the CDR3: TGTGCCAGCAGCAAACGACTAGCGGGAGGCACAGATACGCAGTATTTT.

Turning to this clonotype: At one end, the junction sequence differs from germline, possibly due to a read error. J is TRBJ1-2 and V is TRBV19; D perhaps matches TRBD1 (6 bases). CDR3 length equals 14 residues. Germline V lookup: CDR1 LNHDA, CDR2 SQIVND (reference sequence). This chain's CDR3 is CASRIGGQNYGYTF. The CDR3 nucleotides read TGTGCCAGTAGGATAGGGGGGCAGAACTATGGCTACACCTTC. The full variable domain, its missing parts supplied by reference TRBV19 and TRBJ1-2, is DGGITQSPKYLFRKEGQNVTLSCEQNLNHDAMYWYRQDPGQGLRLIYYSQIVNDFQKGDIAEGYSVSREKKESFPLTVTSAQKNPTAFYLCASRIGGQNYGYTFGSGTRLTVV.

This clonotype turned up a few times. The chain is built from TRBV5-1 and TRBJ2-5; TRBD2 matches at 7 bases. Germline V gives CDR1 SGHRS, CDR2 YFSETQ. After removal of 0 bases from V and 4 bases from J, the junction contained 6 bases not matched to a gene. This CDR3 has 15 residues. The chain's CDR3 is CASSLGVGGPETQYF. The CDR3 DNA reads TGCGCCAGCAGCTTGGGTGTGGGAGGGCCAGAGACCCAGTACTTC.

The chain joins TRBV20-1 to TRBJ2-1; no clear D gene. The germline CDR1 and CDR2 sequences are DFQATT and SNEGSKA (reference sequence). V lost 1 base to trimming and J lost 0 bases, with 4 bases between them. This CDR3 is built from 13 residues. The CDR3 region is CSARGNSYNEQFF. The CDR3 coding sequence is TGCAGTGCTAGAGGAAACTCCTACAATGAGCAGTTCTTC.

CDR3 nucleotide sequence: TGTGCCAGCAGCTCCCGTGGCACAGATACGCAGTATTTT. Protein sequence: CASSSRGTDTQYF. The chain combines TRBV3-1 with TRBJ2-3; D not certain. The CDR3 loop spans 13 amino acids. The germline gives CDR1 LGHDT, CDR2 YNNKEL (reference sequence). Trimming took 5 bases from V and 1 from J, leaving 7 bases between them.

This clonotype has ten or more counts. V is TRBV6-1 and J is TRBJ2-5; no reliable D call. The germline V gene encodes CDR1 MNHNS and CDR2 SASEGT. V gave up 6 bases and J gave up 5 bases, with 7 bases separating them. The CDR3 runs 11 residues. The CDR3 DNA reads as TGTGCCAGCAGCCACGGGGAGACCCAGTACTTC. It codes for CASSHGETQYF.

The V call is TRBV11-1, the J call TRBJ1-4; the D is unclear. The V end was cut by 0 bases, the J end by 4 bases, with 21 bases between. CDR1 and CDR2 (germline): SGHAT, FQDESV (reference sequence). There are 19 residues in the CDR3. DNA of the CDR3: TGTGCCAGCAGCTTAGCTTGGGCAGGACTAAGCCAACTTAATGAAAAACTGTTTTTT. Encoded protein: CASSLAWAGLSQLNEKLFF.

This clonotype was found many times. The rearrangement joins TRBV19 to TRBJ1-2, with 7 bases fitting TRBD1. CDR1 is LNHDA and CDR2 is SQIVND in the germline V gene (reference sequence). V dropped 5 bases and J dropped 7; count of bases not matched to a gene: 7. The CDR3 consists of 13 residues. The CDR3 coding sequence is TGTGCCAGTAGTCGGGACAGTCTTTTTGGCTACACCTTC. Amino acid sequence: CASSRDSLFGYTF.

V gene TRBV7-9 combines with J gene TRBJ1-2; tentatively, D is TRBD1 (5 bases). V gave up 5 bases and J gave up 8 bases, with 9 bases separating them. This CDR3 comprises 11 residues. Germline CDR1 is SEHNR and CDR2 is FQNEAQ (reference sequence). CDR3 region: CASSGAGGYTF. CDR3 nucleotides: TGTGCCAGCAGCGGGGCCGGGGGCTACACCTTC.

In its sample, this clonotype was seen a few times. CDR3 sequence: CASSYGGSYGYTF. CDR3 bases: TGTGCCAGCAGTTATGGGGGAAGCTATGGCTACACCTTC. The genes are TRBV6-5 and TRBJ1-2; D is perhaps TRBD1 (5 bases). The germline V gene has CDR1 MNHEY and CDR2 SVGAGI. The V and J ends lost 3 bases and 4 bases respectively, with 9 bases between them. The CDR3 runs to 13 residues.

The CDR3 is CACKTAMNTEAFF. The CDR3 DNA follows: TGTGCCTGTAAGACAGCAATGAACACTGAAGCTTTCTTT. The chain is built from TRBV19 and TRBJ1-1, with a tentative D call TRBD1 (5 bases). The CDR3 extends over 13 amino acids. The germline V and J ends were trimmed by 11 bases and 0 bases, with 13 bases remaining between them. Germline V gives CDR1 LNHDA, CDR2 SQIVND (reference sequence).

The CDR3 is CASSGDSGANVLTF. CDR3 nucleotides: TGTGCCAGCAGTGGAGATTCTGGGGCCAACGTCCTGACTTTC. The chain carries TRBV6-4 and TRBJ2-6, with D unresolved. This CDR3 is 14 amino acids long. Germline V lookup: CDR1 MRHNA, CDR2 SNTAGT. With 4 bases removed from V and 1 base from J, the gap between germline ends came to 5 bases.

This clonotype has at least ten counts. This chain connects TRBV7-2 to TRBJ1-2; D uncertain. The CDR3 sequence is 11 residues long. The germline V gene has CDR1 SGHTA and CDR2 FQGNSA. The V end lost 5 bases, the J end lost 13 bases, and 14 bases lay between the germline ends. The CDR3 loop is CASSQSILSTF. Written as DNA, the CDR3 is TGTGCCAGCAGCCAGTCCATCCTTAGCACCTTC.

The rearrangement uses TRBV14 and TRBJ2-2, with a tentative D call TRBD1 (5 bases). From germline, CDR1 is SGHDN and CDR2 FVKESK. The CDR3 spans 13 residues. Trimming shortened V by 3 bases and J by 7 bases, and 9 bases separated the two germline ends. CDR3 loop: CASSQIGDGELFF. The CDR3 coding sequence is TGTGCCAGCAGCCAGATAGGGGACGGGGAGCTGTTTTTT.

The table lists this clonotype with many counts. This chain joins TRBV14 and TRBJ2-5; D unresolved. This CDR3 region has 11 residues. Between the trimmed V and J ends, which lost 4 bases and 5 bases, there was a span of 5 bases. Germline CDR1 is SGHDN and CDR2 is FVKESK. CDR3: CASSRWETQYF. In nucleotides, the CDR3 is TGTGCCAGCAGCCGTTGGGAGACCCAGTACTTC.

This clonotype was observed a few times. The V and J genes are TRBV6-5 and TRBJ1-1; D gene uncertain. The CDR3 consists of 11 residues. The germline gives CDR1 MNHEY, CDR2 SVGAGI. Between the trimmed V and J ends, which lost 2 bases and 8 bases, there was a span of 6 bases. The CDR3 DNA reads as TGTGCCAGCAGTTACGAGAGGGAAGCTTTCTTT. Residues: CASSYEREAFF.

This clonotype appeared many times. The chain has TRBV7-9 and TRBJ1-5; D is uncertain. Germline V lookup: CDR1 SEHNR, CDR2 FQNEAQ (reference sequence). Trimming stripped 5 bases from V and 5 bases from J, with 13 bases between. The CDR3 length is 14 residues. The CDR3 region has the DNA TGTGCCAGCAGCCCTCCAGATCTGGATCAGCCCCAGCATTTT. This codes for CASSPPDLDQPQHF.

The genes are TRBV7-2 and TRBJ2-2; 8 bases match TRBD2. The CDR3 totals 15 residues. Looked up from germline, CDR1 is SGHTA and CDR2 is FQGNSA. V lost 0 bases and J lost 5; bases outside the gene matches: 2. The CDR3 protein is CASSLAGGGTGELFF. Written as DNA, the CDR3 is TGTGCCAGCAGCTTAGCCGGGGGGGGAACCGGGGAGCTGTTTTTT.

This clonotype was seen only a few times. The chain couples TRBV5-1 to TRBJ2-1; D ambiguous. V was clipped by 0 bases and J by 1 base, with 5 bases between them. Germline lookup yields CDR1 SGHRS and CDR2 YFSETQ. CDR3 size: 14 residues. CDR3 protein: CASSLDQSYNEQFF. CDR3 bases: TGCGCCAGCAGCTTGGACCAGTCCTACAATGAGCAGTTCTTC.

This chain uses TRBV3-1 with TRBJ2-3; 13 bases are shared with TRBD2. This CDR3 has 19 amino acids. Germline V gene data show CDR1 as LGHDT and CDR2 as YNNKEL (reference sequence). After removal of 4 bases from V and 0 bases from J, the junction contained 10 bases not matched to a gene. This CDR3 is CASSRTSGGHSLSTDTQYF. The CDR3 nucleotides are TGTGCCAGCAGCCGGACTAGCGGGGGCCATTCTTTGAGCACAGATACGCAGTATTTT.

The table lists this clonotype with many counts. The chain couples TRBV2 to TRBJ1-5; 8 bases line up with TRBD1. The trim removed 6 bases at V and 3 bases at J, leaving 10 bases unmatched. This CDR3 region has 16 residues. CDR1 and CDR2 (germline): SNHLY, FYNNEI. CDR3 DNA sequence: TGTGCCAGCAGAAGTCCGGGACAGGTCGCCAATCAGCCCCAGCATTTT. Protein product: CASRSPGQVANQPQHF.

This clonotype was observed at least ten times. The chain has TRBV2 and TRBJ1-5; a possible D gene is TRBD1 (6 bases). CDR3 size: 13 residues. CDR1 and CDR2 from the germline V gene are SNHLY and FYNNEI. V lost 10 bases and J lost 5, with 15 bases in between. DNA of the CDR3: TGTGCCACCTCTCGGGACAATTATCAGCCCCAGCATTTT. Translating gives CATSRDNYQPQHF.

This clonotype was seen a handful of times. V usage is TRBV29-1 and J usage is TRBJ1-4; D is perhaps TRBD1 (6 bases). This CDR3 spans 13 amino acids. The germline V gene has CDR1 SQVTM and CDR2 ANQGSEA. V lost 6 bases, J lost 3 bases, and 11 bases lay in between. CDR3 sequence reads: CSVGQSANEKLFF. CDR3 sequence (DNA): TGCAGCGTCGGACAGTCGGCTAATGAAAAACTGTTTTTT.